Reported below is one T cell receptor (beta chain). Its specificity is unknown. The sample comes from a study of T cells in Graves' hyperthyroidism and ophthalmopathy. Study-wide results and limits: With a median lead of around 5.9 months before onset, the model predicted ophthalmopathy.

TCR beta CDR3 region amplification was performed from RNA transcripts. First-round RT-PCR of the TCR CDR3 relied on the HTBI primer set. MiXCR, applied by TCRdb to the multiplex PCR reads, yields one record per CDR3 protein. The sample contains some 510,000 distinct CDR3 sequences, just over 45% of which appear only once. Each diagnosis was grounded in clinical symptoms, serum thyroxine and TRAb, thyroid ultrasound, and orbital computed tomography. Input material: peripheral blood or thyroid tissue (not recorded which). The sequence was collected from a young woman with Graves' hyperthyroidism.

Written as DNA, the CDR3 is TGTGCCATCAGTTACGATCGACTTTTAAAGACCCAGTACTTC. Translating gives CAISYDRLLKTQYF. V usage is TRBV10-3 and J usage is TRBJ2-5; D gene ambiguous. Trimming cost V 5 bases and J 6 bases, with 16 bases left between them. CDR1 is ENHRY, CDR2 SYGVKD, per germline. The CDR3 has 14 amino acids.